Each of the 21 T cell receptor beta chains below was sequenced from the same sample in a study of cytomegalovirus exposure and HLA in healthy donors (dated by TCRdb to 2015 to 2018). Library construction relied on the immunoSEQ multiplex PCR assay. For the multiplex PCR, a mixture combining 60 forward primers for TCR Vbeta segments and 13 reverse primers for TCR Jbeta segments was used. This is the immuneACCESS table as TCRdb keeps it, with only in-frame sequences that have V and J called. A part of the clones is gone; compared with another copy, unresolved V genes explain less than half, and the rest is unexplained. The sample yields a few hundred thousand clones; around 80% were counted once. The top ten constitute less than 8.5% of the sample. What was sequenced was PBMCs. The receptors shown here come from a woman aged 55-69 years in good health and CMV-seropositive.

V is TRBV30 and J is TRBJ2-5; 7 positions match TRBD2. The germline V gene has CDR1 GTSNPN and CDR2 SVGIG (reference sequence). The V segment lost 0 bases and the J segment 4 bases; nucleotides outside the gene matches: 8. The CDR3 sequence is 15 residues long. CDR3 coding DNA: TGTGCCTGGAGTGTAGGGGCGGGAGCGGGAGAGACCCAGTACTTC. Protein product: CAWSVGAGAGETQYF.

This clone was seen just once. The V gene is TRBV7-9, the J gene TRBJ2-5, with TRBD1 matching over 12 bases. Per the germline V gene, CDR1 is SEHNR and CDR2 is FQNEAQ (reference sequence). CDR3 length: 18 amino acids. Trimming at V came to 5 bases and at J to 5 bases, leaving 15 bases not matched to a gene. In DNA, the CDR3 is TGTGCCAGCAGCCGCCCAGCGTATGGGGACAGGGGGCGGGAGACCCAGTACTTC. It codes for CASSRPAYGDRGRETQYF.

The chain employs TRBV30 and TRBJ2-5, with TRBD2 matching over 11 bases. Judging by the DNA end, TRBJ2-7 fits better; the J call may be wrong. The CDR3 is made up of 17 amino acids. CDR1 and CDR2 from the germline V gene are GTSNPN and SVGIG (reference sequence). CDR3 nucleotide sequence: TGTGCCTGGAGTTGGCTAGCGGGAGGTTCGCGCCACTACGAGCAGTACTTC. It codes for CAWSWLAGGSRHYEQYF.

This chain connects TRBV5-1 to TRBJ1-2, with 7 positions matching TRBD1. V lost 4 bases and J lost 8; bases outside the gene matches: 8. The germline V gene has CDR1 SGHRS and CDR2 YFSETQ. The CDR3 covers 13 residues. CDR3 region: CASSVRGREGYTF. DNA for the CDR3: TGCGCCAGCAGCGTAAGGGGGCGCGAGGGCTACACCTTC.

The chain uses TRBV7-9 and TRBJ1-5; a possible D gene is TRBD1 (6 bases). Germline V gene lookup returns CDR1 SEHNR and CDR2 FQNEAQ (reference sequence). The V and J ends lost 3 bases and 3 bases respectively, with 9 bases between them. This CDR3 region has 14 residues. The CDR3 reads CASSFTGLNQPQHF. In nucleotides, the CDR3 is TGTGCCAGCAGCTTCACAGGGCTCAATCAGCCCCAGCATTTT.

The chain uses TRBV9 and TRBJ2-1; tentative D call: TRBD1 (6 bases). The CDR3 is 15 residues long. Germline-derived CDR1 and CDR2 are SGDLS and YYNGEE. Trimming shortened V by 6 bases and J by 5 bases, and 18 bases separated the two germline ends. CDR3 residues: CASTSMGAEHNEQFF. DNA of the CDR3: TGTGCCAGCACCTCCATGGGGGCCGAACACAATGAGCAGTTCTTC.

This chain links TRBV2 with TRBJ2-3, with D tentatively TRBD2 (8 bases). Trimming shortened V by 7 bases and J by 2 bases, and 19 bases separated the two germline ends. This CDR3 comprises 16 residues. Germline V gene lookup returns CDR1 SNHLY and CDR2 FYNNEI. The CDR3 DNA reads TGTGCCAGCATCCGAGGGGGCGGGAGGACCACAGATACGCAGTATTTT. As protein: CASIRGGGRTTDTQYF.

The CDR3 sequence is CSVPAGGDEQFF. As DNA, the CDR3 is TGCAGCGTTCCAGCGGGGGGAGATGAGCAGTTCTTC. The gene calls are TRBV29-1 and TRBJ2-1, with TRBD2 identical over 9 bases. The CDR3 is 12 amino acids. J lost 8 bases, V lost 5 bases, and 4 bases had no gene match. The germline CDR1 and CDR2 sequences are SQVTM and ANQGSEA.

The chain links TRBV29-1 to TRBJ2-2; 8 bases agree with TRBD1. Germline lookup yields CDR1 SQVTM and CDR2 ANQGSEA. V trimming: 5 bases; J trimming: 4 bases; junction bases outside the gene matches: 6. This CDR3 is built from 14 residues. DNA for the CDR3: TGCAGCGTTAGTGGGACAGGTGTCACCGGGGAGCTGTTTTTT. It specifies CSVSGTGVTGELFF.

This clone has a count of ten or more. The chain couples TRBV25-1 to TRBJ1-4, with D tentatively TRBD1 (5 bases). The CDR3 totals 17 residues. The V end was cut by 1 base, the J end by 6 bases, with 18 bases between. Germline values: CDR1 MGHDK, CDR2 SYGVNS. The CDR3 DNA follows: TGTGCCAGCAGTGAATTCAGGGCCCATCAACTGGATGAAAAACTGTTTTTT. Translated: CASSEFRAHQLDEKLFF.

This chain joins TRBV5-4 and TRBJ2-5, with TRBD2 as a possible D gene (6 bases). The CDR3 extends over 16 amino acids. Trimming stripped 3 bases from V and 1 base from J, with 16 bases between. Per the germline V gene, CDR1 is SGHNT and CDR2 is YYREEE (reference sequence). The CDR3 DNA reads as TGTGCCAGCAGCTCTAGACTCAGGGACTTCCAAGAGACCCAGTACTTC. This translates into CASSSRLRDFQETQYF.

The chain couples TRBV2 to TRBJ2-1; tentative D call: TRBD2 (6 bases). Trimming stripped 5 bases from V and 8 bases from J, with 19 bases between. Germline CDR1 reads SNHLY; CDR2 reads FYNNEI. CDR3 length equals 15 residues. The CDR3 protein is CASSKGLPEGYEQFF. The DNA of the CDR3 is TGTGCCAGCAGTAAAGGACTACCAGAGGGCTATGAGCAGTTCTTC.

V usage is TRBV27 and J usage is TRBJ2-6; D is unclear. Between the trimmed V and J ends, which lost 4 bases and 0 bases, there was a span of 19 bases. CDR3 length: 19 residues. Germline CDR1 reads MNHEY; CDR2 reads SMNVEV (reference sequence). DNA of the CDR3: TGTGCCAGCAGTTCATATCTACAGAGAACACCCTCTGGGGCCAACGTCCTGACTTTC. This gives the protein CASSSYLQRTPSGANVLTF.

This clone was observed once. The chain has TRBV27 and TRBJ2-1; TRBD2 matches at 10 bases. CDR3 size: 16 residues. V gave up 5 bases and J gave up 2 bases; unmatched junction bases: 6. The germline V gene has CDR1 MNHEY and CDR2 SMNVEV (reference sequence). This chain's CDR3 is CASSDGTSVAYNEQFF. CDR3 nucleotides: TGTGCCAGCAGTGATGGGACTAGCGTTGCCTACAATGAGCAGTTCTTC.

This clone has more than one count but fewer than ten. V is TRBV7-3 and J is TRBJ2-1, with 10 bases that match TRBD2. With 5 bases clipped from V and 9 bases from J, the junction kept 10 bases outside the gene matches. The CDR3 sequence is 15 residues long. CDR1 SGHTA and CDR2 FQGTGA come from the germline V gene. This chain's CDR3 is CASSPEAGGPGEQFF. The CDR3 bases are TGTGCCAGCAGCCCGGAAGCGGGAGGGCCAGGTGAGCAGTTCTTC.

The V call is TRBV4-1, the J call TRBJ2-1; TRBD1 is a possible D gene (5 bases). Germline CDR1 and CDR2: MGHRA and YSYEKL. V lost 7 bases to trimming and J lost 6 bases, with 22 bases between them. The CDR3 totals 16 residues. CDR3 coding DNA: TGCGCCAGCACCCGTCTCTTATTGGGGCCGGGCAATGAGCAGTTCTTC. As protein: CASTRLLLGPGNEQFF.

This clone occurred many times. V is TRBV4-1 and J is TRBJ2-1, with TRBD2 matching over 15 bases. Germline assignment: CDR1 MGHRA and CDR2 YSYEKL. The CDR3 length is 19 residues. The junction had 13 bases not matched to a gene; V was cut back by 3 bases and J by 7 bases. The CDR3 DNA sequence: TGCGCCAGCAGCCATAGGGGACTAGCGGGAGGAAGCAATATAAATGAGCAGTTCTTC. The encoded protein is CASSHRGLAGGSNINEQFF.

The rearrangement joins TRBV30 to TRBJ2-7, with a tentative D call TRBD1 (6 bases). Between the trimmed V and J ends, which lost 4 bases and 1 base, there was a span of 11 bases. In germline, CDR1 is GTSNPN, CDR2 SVGIG (reference sequence). This CDR3 comprises 13 residues. DNA of the CDR3: TGTGCCTGGACCGGGACACGATCCTACGAGCAGTACTTC. It specifies CAWTGTRSYEQYF.

About this clone itself: The sample carries other DNA sequences with the same CDR3. Written as DNA, the CDR3 is TGCGCCAGCAGCTTGGGGGAGAACTACAATGAGCAGTTCTTC. Translating it yields CASSLGENYNEQFF. V and J are TRBV5-1 and TRBJ2-1, with D perhaps matching TRBD2 (5 bases). V was trimmed by 0 bases and J by 3 bases, leaving 7 bases between them. The CDR3 has 14 residues. The germline V gene has CDR1 SGHRS and CDR2 YFSETQ.

The chain joins TRBV7-3 to TRBJ1-2; 8 nucleotides match TRBD1. CDR1 is SGHTA, CDR2 FQGTGA, per germline. The V segment lost 5 bases and the J segment 4 bases; nucleotides outside the gene matches: 3. The length of the CDR3 is 13 residues. This chain's CDR3 is CASSPDRGYGYTF. CDR3 coding DNA: TGTGCCAGCAGCCCCGACAGGGGCTATGGCTACACCTTC.

J is TRBJ1-4 and V is TRBV7-9; D perhaps matches TRBD1 (6 bases). Germline CDR1 reads SEHNR; CDR2 reads FQNEAQ (reference sequence). The CDR3 has 14 residues. Trimming stripped 5 bases from V and 6 bases from J, with 13 bases between. CDR3 sequence (DNA): TGTGCCAGCAGCCTAAAGGGGGGGGATGAAAAACTGTTTTTT. As protein: CASSLKGGDEKLFF. The full variable domain, in which reference TRBV7-9 and TRBJ1-4 provide the parts outside the CDR3, is DTGVSQNPRHKITKRGQNVTFRCDPISEHNRLYWYRQTLGQGPEFLTYFQNEAQLEKSRLLSDRFSAERPKGSFSTLEIQRTEQGDSAMYLCASSLKGGDEKLFFGSGTQLSVL.